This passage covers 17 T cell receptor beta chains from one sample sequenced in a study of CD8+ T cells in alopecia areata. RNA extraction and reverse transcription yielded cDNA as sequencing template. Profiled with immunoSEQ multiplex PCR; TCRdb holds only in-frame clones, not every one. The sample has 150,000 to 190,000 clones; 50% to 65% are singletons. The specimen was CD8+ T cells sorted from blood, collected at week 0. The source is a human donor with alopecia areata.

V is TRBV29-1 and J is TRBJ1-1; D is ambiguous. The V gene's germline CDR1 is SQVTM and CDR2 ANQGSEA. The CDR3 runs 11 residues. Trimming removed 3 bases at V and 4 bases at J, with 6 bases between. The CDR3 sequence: CSVDLGTEAFF. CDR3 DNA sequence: TGCAGCGTTGATTTGGGCACTGAAGCTTTCTTT.

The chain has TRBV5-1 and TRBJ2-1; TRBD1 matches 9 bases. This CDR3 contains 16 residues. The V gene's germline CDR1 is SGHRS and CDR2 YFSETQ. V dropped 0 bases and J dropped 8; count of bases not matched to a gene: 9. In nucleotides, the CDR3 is TGCGCCAGCAGCTTGGTGAGGGACAGGGAGAGGGATGAGCAGTTCTTC. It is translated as CASSLVRDRERDEQFF.

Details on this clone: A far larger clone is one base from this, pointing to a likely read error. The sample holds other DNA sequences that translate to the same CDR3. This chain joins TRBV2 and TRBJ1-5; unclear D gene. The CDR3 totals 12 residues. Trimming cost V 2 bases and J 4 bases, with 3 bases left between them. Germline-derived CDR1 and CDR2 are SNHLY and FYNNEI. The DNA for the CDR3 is TGTGCCAGCAGTGAAAGAAATCAGCCCCAGCATTTT. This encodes CASSERNQPQHF.

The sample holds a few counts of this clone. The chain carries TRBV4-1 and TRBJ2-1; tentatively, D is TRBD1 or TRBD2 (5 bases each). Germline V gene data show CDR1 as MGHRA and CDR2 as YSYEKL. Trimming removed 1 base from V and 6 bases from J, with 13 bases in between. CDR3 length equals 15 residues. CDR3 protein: CASSQAPQEANEQFF. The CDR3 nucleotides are TGCGCCAGCAGCCAAGCACCACAGGAGGCCAATGAGCAGTTCTTC.

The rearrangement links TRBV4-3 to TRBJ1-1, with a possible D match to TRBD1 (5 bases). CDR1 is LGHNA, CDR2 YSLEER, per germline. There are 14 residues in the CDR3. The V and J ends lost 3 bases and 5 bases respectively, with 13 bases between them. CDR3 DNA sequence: TGCGCCAGCAGCCATTCAGGGATCAGGACTGAAGCTTTCTTT. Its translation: CASSHSGIRTEAFF.

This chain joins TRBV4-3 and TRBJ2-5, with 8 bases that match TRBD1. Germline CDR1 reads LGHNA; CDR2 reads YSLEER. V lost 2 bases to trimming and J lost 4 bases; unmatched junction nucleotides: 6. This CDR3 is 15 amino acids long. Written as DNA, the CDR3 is TGCGCCAGCAGCCAATCAGGGGGCTCAGGAGAGACCCAGTACTTC. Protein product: CASSQSGGSGETQYF.

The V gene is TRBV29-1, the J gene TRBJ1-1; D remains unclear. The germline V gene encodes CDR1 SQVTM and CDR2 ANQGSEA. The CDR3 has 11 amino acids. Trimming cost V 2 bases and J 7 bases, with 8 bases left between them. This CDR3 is CSVEFSNEAFF. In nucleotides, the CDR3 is TGCAGCGTTGAATTCTCCAATGAAGCTTTCTTT.

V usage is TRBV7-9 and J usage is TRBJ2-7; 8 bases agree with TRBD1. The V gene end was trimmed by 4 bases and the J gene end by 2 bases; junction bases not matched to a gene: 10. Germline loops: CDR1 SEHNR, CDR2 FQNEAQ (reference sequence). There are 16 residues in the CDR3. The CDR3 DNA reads TGTGCCAGCAGCTCAGTCGGGACAGGTAATCCCTACGAGCAGTACTTC. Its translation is CASSSVGTGNPYEQYF. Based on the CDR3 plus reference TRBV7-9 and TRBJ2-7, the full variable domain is DTGVSQNPRHKITKRGQNVTFRCDPISEHNRLYWYRQTLGQGPEFLTYFQNEAQLEKSRLLSDRFSAERPKGSFSTLEIQRTEQGDSAMYLCASSSVGTGNPYEQYFGPGTRLTVT.

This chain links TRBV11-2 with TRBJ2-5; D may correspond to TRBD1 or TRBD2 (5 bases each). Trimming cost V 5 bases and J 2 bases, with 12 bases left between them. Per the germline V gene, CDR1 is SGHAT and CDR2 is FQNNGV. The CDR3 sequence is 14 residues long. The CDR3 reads CASSLMGVQETQYF. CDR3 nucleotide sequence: TGTGCCAGCAGCCTAATGGGGGTACAAGAGACCCAGTACTTC.

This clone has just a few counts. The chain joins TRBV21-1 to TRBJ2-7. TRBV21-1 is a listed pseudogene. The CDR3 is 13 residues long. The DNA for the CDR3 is TGTGCCAGCAGCAAAGAGGAACCCTACGAGCAGTACTTC. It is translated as CASSKEEPYEQYF.

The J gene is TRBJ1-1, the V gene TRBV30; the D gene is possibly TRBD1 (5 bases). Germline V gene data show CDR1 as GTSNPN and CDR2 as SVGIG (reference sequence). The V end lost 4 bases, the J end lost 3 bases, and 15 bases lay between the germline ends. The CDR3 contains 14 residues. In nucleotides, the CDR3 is TGTGCCTGGAAGCGTGTCCTAGGGGACACTGAAGCTTTCTTT. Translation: CAWKRVLGDTEAFF.

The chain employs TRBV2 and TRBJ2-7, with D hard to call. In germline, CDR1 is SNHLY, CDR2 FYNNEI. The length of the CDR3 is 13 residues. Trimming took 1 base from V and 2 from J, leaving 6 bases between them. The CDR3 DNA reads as TGTGCCAGCAGTGAAGGTGGGGCCTACGAGCAGTACTTC. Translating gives CASSEGGAYEQYF.

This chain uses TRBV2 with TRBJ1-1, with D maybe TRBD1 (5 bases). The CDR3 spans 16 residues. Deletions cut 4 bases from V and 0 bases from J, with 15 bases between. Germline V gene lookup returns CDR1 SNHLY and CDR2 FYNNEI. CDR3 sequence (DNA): TGTGCCAGCAGTGGGGACCCGGGAAACATGAACACTGAAGCTTTCTTT. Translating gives CASSGDPGNMNTEAFF.

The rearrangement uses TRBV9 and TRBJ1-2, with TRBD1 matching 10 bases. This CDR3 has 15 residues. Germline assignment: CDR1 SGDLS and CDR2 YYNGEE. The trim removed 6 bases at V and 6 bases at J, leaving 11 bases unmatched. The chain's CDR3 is CASTETGTGANGYTF. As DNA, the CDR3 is TGTGCCAGCACCGAAACTGGGACAGGGGCAAATGGCTACACCTTC.

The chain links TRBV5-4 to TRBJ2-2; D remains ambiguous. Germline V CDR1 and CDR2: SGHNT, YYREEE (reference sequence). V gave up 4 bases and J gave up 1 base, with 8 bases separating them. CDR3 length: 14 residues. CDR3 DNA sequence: TGTGCCAGCAGCCTTGCGGTGAACACCGGGGAGCTGTTTTTT. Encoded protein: CASSLAVNTGELFF.

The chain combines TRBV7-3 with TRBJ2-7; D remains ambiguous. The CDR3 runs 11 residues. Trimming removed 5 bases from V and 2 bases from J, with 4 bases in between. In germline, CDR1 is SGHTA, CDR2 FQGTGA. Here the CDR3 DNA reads TGTGCCAGCAGCCTCCCCTACGAGCAGTACTTC. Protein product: CASSLPYEQYF.

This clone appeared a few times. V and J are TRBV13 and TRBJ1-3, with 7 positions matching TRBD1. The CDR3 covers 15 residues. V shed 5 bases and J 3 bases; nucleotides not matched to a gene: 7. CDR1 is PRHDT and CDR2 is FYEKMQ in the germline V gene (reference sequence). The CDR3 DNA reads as TGTGCCAGCAGCCCCGACAGGGAACGTGGAAACACCATATATTTT. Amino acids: CASSPDRERGNTIYF.